This TCR beta chain was documented in a study of shared clonotypes between healthy human individuals. Only in-frame clones appear in the TCRdb table, and some are missing; sequencing was by immunoSEQ multiplex PCR. The top ten hold roughly 0.36% of the sample, which has around 2.5 million clones, 93% seen once. Study-wide results and limits: Blood alone was sampled, and tissue repertoires likely differ. Naive CD4 clonotypes overlapped across several donors at approximately 5.3%. Against clonotypes common to all four donors, non-shared ones had lower generation probabilities.

Per the germline V gene, CDR1 is GTSNPN and CDR2 is SVGIG (reference sequence). The CDR3 covers 14 residues. Between the trimmed V and J ends, which lost 0 bases and 3 bases, there was a span of 11 bases. Notes on this clone: Its cognate antigen is unknown.

The material sequenced was naive CD4+ T cells from PBMCs. Sample subset: CD45RA+ positively selected. V is TRBV30 and J is TRBJ1-2; no firm D call. The sequence came from a young man in good health. Some clones in this sample may be carry-over from other donors' samples. Here the CDR3 reads CAWSVRRAYYGYTF. The CDR3 nucleotides are TGTGCCTGGAGTGTACGAAGGGCCTACTATGGCTACACCTTC.